The 23 T cell receptor beta chains reported below all come from one sample, sequenced in a study of neurological immune-mediated disorders (dated by TCRdb to the late 2010s). The library was produced with 5' RACE. Sequenced using an Illumina HiSeq 2500. In TCRdb, the public reads were trimmed at Q25 with fastp and aligned with MiXCR, with productive beta chains retained. CDR3 protein duplicates are merged, each entry listing the most common genes and DNA. For this sample the table gives approximately 68,000 distinct CDR3 sequences, of which 4.5% to 6% were detected only once. Clones ranked in the top ten supply over 2% of the sample. What was sequenced was PBMCs. The receptors were sampled from a woman aged 70-85 years with multiple sclerosis.

This clonotype was detected ten times or more. V is TRBV7-2 and J is TRBJ1-1; TRBD1 is a possible D gene (6 bases). The length of the CDR3 is 15 residues. The V gene's germline CDR1 is SGHTA and CDR2 FQGNSA. V was cut by 5 bases and J by 6 bases, with 19 bases left in between. CDR3 in amino acids: CASSPLRGGGSEAFF. The CDR3 coding sequence is TGTGCCAGCAGCCCCCTCCGAGGGGGAGGGTCTGAAGCTTTCTTT. The full variable domain, rest sourced from reference TRBV7-2 and TRBJ1-1, is GAGVSQSPSNKVTEKGKDVELRCDPISGHTALYWYRQSLGQGLEFLIYFQGNSAPDKSGLPSDRFSAERTGGSVSTLTIQRTQQEDSAVYLCASSPLRGGGSEAFFGQGTRLTVV.

The table lists this clonotype with many counts. The CDR3 protein is CASSLVFSFYGYTF. CDR3 DNA: TGTGCCAGCAGCTTAGTATTCAGTTTCTATGGCTACACCTTC. The chain links TRBV7-8 to TRBJ1-2; D is uncertain. V lost 1 base and J lost 4, with 10 bases in between. Germline loops: CDR1 SGHVS, CDR2 FQNEAQ. The CDR3 runs 14 residues.

This clonotype has a count of ten or more. The chain is built from TRBV24-1 and TRBJ2-2, with a possible D match to TRBD1 (5 bases). The V end lost 3 bases, the J end lost 1 base, and 8 bases lay between the germline ends. The CDR3 consists of 15 residues. Per the germline V gene, CDR1 is KGHDR and CDR2 is SFDVKD. The CDR3 sequence is CATSDPTENTGELFF. The CDR3 nucleotides read TGTGCCACCAGTGATCCGACAGAGAACACCGGGGAGCTGTTTTTT.

This clonotype turned up a few times. The chain couples TRBV20-1 to TRBJ1-2; D is uncertain. V was cut by 4 bases and J by 0 bases, with 6 bases left in between. CDR1 DFQATT and CDR2 SNEGSKA come from the germline V gene (reference sequence). There are 12 residues in the CDR3. The CDR3 loop is CSANTANYGYTF. CDR3 nucleotide sequence: TGCAGTGCTAACACAGCTAACTATGGCTACACCTTC.

The chain combines TRBV5-6 with TRBJ2-3; D call uncertain. The germline V gene encodes CDR1 SGHDT and CDR2 YYEEEE. Trimming pared 0 bases from V and 0 bases from J, leaving 8 bases between. The CDR3 has 15 residues. The CDR3, as DNA: TGTGCCAGCAGCTTGGGACCAACTAGCACAGATACGCAGTATTTT. Translating it yields CASSLGPTSTDTQYF. Supplemented by reference TRBV5-6 and TRBJ2-3, the full variable domain reads DAGVTQSPTHLIKTRGQQVTLRCSPKSGHDTVSWYQQALGQGPQFIFQYYEEEERQRGNFPDRFSGHQFPNYSSELNVNALLLGDSALYLCASSLGPTSTDTQYFGPGTRLTVL.

This clonotype was seen at least ten times. This chain connects TRBV7-2 to TRBJ2-4, with 7 bases fitting TRBD2. The CDR3 is 15 residues long. Germline CDR1 is SGHTA and CDR2 is FQGNSA. Unmatched junction bases numbered 2, after V lost 1 base and J lost 2 bases. The CDR3 DNA sequence: TGTGCCAGCAGCTTAGGCGGGAGTTCCAAAAACATTCAGTACTTC. As protein: CASSLGGSSKNIQYF.

This clonotype appeared many times. The chain is built from TRBV7-8 and TRBJ2-7, with D possibly TRBD1 on 6 matching bases. The V end lost 5 bases, the J end lost 2 bases, and 16 bases lay between the germline ends. The CDR3 has 15 residues. Germline CDR1 is SGHVS and CDR2 is FQNEAQ. The CDR3 nucleotides read TGTGCCAGCAGCCCTTACCGGGACACCACCTACGAGCAGTACTTC. Translating gives CASSPYRDTTYEQYF.

There are many counts of this clonotype. The chain carries TRBV14 and TRBJ1-1; D remains ambiguous. The CDR3 sequence is 12 residues long. From germline, CDR1 is SGHDN and CDR2 FVKESK. V shed 4 bases and J shed 11 bases, with 14 bases lying between them. The CDR3 region is CASSRTGVWAFF. CDR3 nucleotides: TGTGCCAGCAGCCGTACGGGAGTGTGGGCTTTCTTT.

The chain is built from TRBV6-5 and TRBJ1-2; D may be TRBD1 (6 bases). The CDR3 has 13 residues. V was pared by 4 bases and J by 2 bases, with 8 bases between. Germline V gene data show CDR1 as MNHEY and CDR2 as SVGAGI. The CDR3 spells CASSLQGNYGYTF. The DNA for the CDR3 is TGTGCCAGCAGTTTACAGGGAAACTATGGCTACACCTTC.

This clonotype was seen repeatedly, ten times or more. This chain connects TRBV5-1 to TRBJ1-2; 10 positions match TRBD1. Germline V lookup: CDR1 SGHRS, CDR2 YFSETQ. CDR3 length: 14 residues. V was clipped by 0 bases and J by 7 bases; unmatched bases: 3. The CDR3 sequence: CASSLGQGASGYTF. The CDR3 DNA reads as TGCGCCAGCAGCTTGGGACAGGGGGCAAGTGGCTACACCTTC. The variable domain in full, with the rest retrieved from reference TRBV5-1 and TRBJ1-2, is KAGVTQTPRYLIKTRGQQVTLSCSPISGHRSVSWYQQTPGQGLQFLFEYFSETQRNKGNFPGRFSGRQFSNSRSEMNVSTLELGDSALYLCASSLGQGASGYTFGSGTRLTVV.

This clonotype was observed many times. The rearrangement links TRBV7-2 to TRBJ2-2, with 9 bases matching TRBD2. Trimming at V came to 10 bases and at J to 7 bases, leaving 19 bases not matched to a gene. The CDR3 sequence is 17 residues long. CDR1 is SGHTA and CDR2 is FQGNSA in the germline V gene. This CDR3 is CATRGQYGLAMIGELFF. In nucleotides, the CDR3 is TGTGCCACCCGGGGTCAATATGGACTAGCGATGATCGGGGAGCTGTTTTTT.

This clonotype was found a few times. The chain joins TRBV9 to TRBJ2-1; D is possibly TRBD2 (6 bases). The CDR3 is 15 amino acids. Trimming removed 0 bases at V and 8 bases at J, with 15 bases between. CDR1 is SGDLS and CDR2 is YYNGEE in the germline V gene. As DNA, the CDR3 is TGTGCCAGCAGCGTAGTTGATACTAGCCCATATGAGCAGTTCTTC. Its translation is CASSVVDTSPYEQFF.

This clonotype was observed many times. V usage is TRBV6-5 and J usage is TRBJ1-1; D call uncertain. V was pared by 3 bases and J by 0 bases, with 5 bases between. CDR1 is MNHEY and CDR2 is SVGAGI in the germline V gene. This CDR3 has 13 residues. The CDR3, as DNA: TGTGCCAGCAGTTATCGGGTGAACACTGAAGCTTTCTTT. Its translation is CASSYRVNTEAFF.

This clonotype has a count of ten or more. V is TRBV7-9 and J is TRBJ2-3; 7 bases line up with TRBD2. J lost 7 bases, V lost 5 bases, and 9 bases had no gene match. CDR1 is SEHNR and CDR2 is FQNEAQ in the germline V gene (reference sequence). The CDR3 has 14 amino acids. The CDR3 protein is CASSPGGGRYTQYF. The CDR3 nucleotides are TGTGCCAGCAGCCCGGGAGGCGGGAGATATACGCAGTATTTT.

About this clonotype: Being one base from a much bigger clone, this may be a read error. The chain combines TRBV6-5 with TRBJ2-2, with D possibly matching TRBD2 (5 bases). The V gene's germline CDR1 is MNHEY and CDR2 SVGAGI. V was clipped by 9 bases and J by 9 bases, with 20 bases between them. The CDR3 runs to 14 residues. Here the CDR3 reads CARSEAAGPRELFF. The CDR3 nucleotides read TGTGCCAGAAGCGAGGCCGCGGGCCCCAGGGAGCTGTTTTTT.

This clonotype occurred a few times. V usage is TRBV20-1 and J usage is TRBJ2-1; 12 nucleotides match TRBD2. This CDR3 has 15 residues. V shed 5 bases, J shed 5 bases, and the junction held 7 bases outside the gene matches. Germline V lookup: CDR1 DFQATT, CDR2 SNEGSKA (reference sequence). In nucleotides, the CDR3 is TGCAGTGCTGCTTCGGGACTAGCGGGTAACAATGAGCAGTTCTTC. Its translation is CSAASGLAGNNEQFF.

This clonotype was picked up many times. This chain uses TRBV6-2 or TRBV6-3 with TRBJ2-7; 11 bases are a match to TRBD1. From germline, CDR1 is MNHEY and CDR2 SVGEGT. The CDR3 consists of 15 residues. V shed 6 bases, J shed 4 bases, and the junction held 8 bases outside the gene matches. Written as DNA, the CDR3 is TGTGCCAGCAGCTCGACCGGGACAGGGGGATACGAGCAGTACTTC. The encoded protein is CASSSTGTGGYEQYF.

The V and J genes are TRBV7-6 and TRBJ1-4; possibly TRBD1 for D (5 bases). Germline loops: CDR1 SGHVS, CDR2 FNYEAQ. V lost 1 base, J lost 7 bases, and 13 bases lay in between. The CDR3 has 15 amino acids. The CDR3 sequence is CASSLVVQGGEKLFF. The CDR3, as DNA: TGTGCCAGCAGCTTAGTCGTGCAGGGCGGTGAAAAACTGTTTTTT.

In its sample, this clonotype was seen many times. V and J are TRBV11-3 and TRBJ2-7; D uncertain. CDR3 length: 14 amino acids. The germline V gene has CDR1 SGHNT and CDR2 YENEEA. V was shortened by 0 bases and J by 1 base, with 7 bases between the two germline ends. CDR3 residues: CASSLEQQSYEQYF. DNA of the CDR3: TGTGCCAGCAGCTTAGAACAGCAATCCTACGAGCAGTACTTC.

The chain employs TRBV20-1 and TRBJ1-1, with 7 nucleotides matching TRBD1. The CDR3 length is 15 residues. Germline CDR1 and CDR2: DFQATT and SNEGSKA (reference sequence). V shed 3 bases and J 7 bases; nucleotides not matched to a gene: 14. The CDR3: CSARTPTGYVGEAFF. In nucleotides, the CDR3 is TGCAGTGCTAGGACCCCGACAGGGTATGTTGGTGAAGCTTTCTTT.

This clonotype was detected ten times or more. CDR3 region: CASSHRTGGSYEQYF. The CDR3 nucleotides read TGTGCCAGCAGCCACCGGACAGGGGGCTCCTACGAGCAGTACTTC. The chain employs TRBV3-1 and TRBJ2-7; 10 nucleotides line up with TRBD1. This CDR3 has 15 residues. Looked up from germline, CDR1 is LGHDT and CDR2 is YNNKEL (reference sequence). V dropped 3 bases and J dropped 0; count of bases not matched to a gene: 2.

Ten or more counts support this clonotype. J is TRBJ1-3 and V is TRBV10-3, with D possibly being TRBD1 (6 bases). Germline loops: CDR1 ENHRY, CDR2 SYGVKD. The CDR3 has 18 amino acids. Trimming cost V 7 bases and J 0 bases, with 22 bases left between them. In DNA form, the CDR3 reads TGTGCCATCATGCTGGACAGTCCCCGTTTTGGCTCTGGAAACACCATATATTTT. This sequence encodes CAIMLDSPRFGSGNTIYF.

This clonotype was seen repeatedly, ten times or more. The rearrangement links TRBV20-1 to TRBJ1-5; D is possibly TRBD1 (5 bases). CDR1 DFQATT and CDR2 SNEGSKA come from the germline V gene (reference sequence). The CDR3 consists of 14 residues. V was pared by 0 bases and J by 7 bases, with 13 bases between. The CDR3 DNA reads as TGCAGTGCTAGAGATACAAGGGGTGGACAGCCCCAGCATTTT. Encoded protein: CSARDTRGGQPQHF.